This T cell receptor beta chain was captured by sequencing in a study of cytomegalovirus exposure and HLA in healthy donors. Overall study findings and caveats: Among the sequence variants, a highly shared cluster was likely an artifact of sequencing. A later analysis linked a missense DCLRE1C variant to TCR beta V- and J-gene trimming.

About this clone itself: What it recognizes is unknown.

Primers for the PCR totalled 60 Vbeta and 13 Jbeta. Here immunoSEQ multiplex PCR was the method, and the copy in TCRdb shows in-frame clones only, minus some. In the table there are around 190,000 clones, 78% of which are singletons. Germline V lookup: CDR1 SQVTM, CDR2 ANQGSEA. Trimming removed 3 bases at V and 1 base at J, with 12 bases between. The CDR3 sequence is 15 residues long. When sampled, the donors appeared nominally healthy, though they likely had unrecorded immune exposures. The receptor comes from a female donor in good health and CMV-seronegative. The chain has TRBV29-1 and TRBJ2-2; D is unresolved. The source material was PBMCs. Here the CDR3 reads CSVESPAGNTGELFF. For the CDR3, the DNA is TGCAGCGTTGAGAGCCCCGCAGGGAACACCGGGGAGCTGTTTTTT.